This T cell receptor beta chain emerged from a study of T-cell memory formation after mild COVID-19. The wider study: The study found TCR clusters largely donor specific. Points from the study as a whole: There were some responding clones in pre-infection memory, which suggested that cross-reactive memory had joined. A balance of CD4 and CD8 characterized clones contracting day 15 to 85, whereas later expanders leaned CD4+.

Concerning this clonotype: The antigen remains unidentified.

Using constant-segment primers, 5'RACE produced TCR alpha and TCR beta cDNA libraries carrying sample barcodes and UMIs. TCRdb fed the 5' RACE reads into MiXCR, producing one record per CDR3 protein. The sample carries about 390,000 distinct CDR3 sequences, roughly 20% recorded once. Germline CDR1 is GTSNPN and CDR2 is SVGIG (reference sequence). The CDR3 runs 11 residues. Trimming took off 3 bases at V and 4 bases at J, with 4 bases between the two ends. The source of this sequence is an adult woman who had mild COVID-19 (a few samples of this study predate the infection). Cell type and time point are not known. The sample was PBMCs or a T cell subset sorted from them (not recorded which). The chain recombines TRBV30 with TRBJ2-1; no firm D call. Here the CDR3 DNA reads TGTGCCTGGAGGAATTACAATGAGCAGTTCTTC. Translating it yields CAWRNYNEQFF.